The source of this T cell receptor beta chain is a study of blood T cell repertoires in COVID-19. Study in general: Material from acute and convalescent COVID-19 was sourced from the United States, Italy and Spain. T cells, B-cell-depleted T cells, or PBMCs provided the cDNA or gDNA that served as material.

Germline CDR1 and CDR2: SGHAT and FQNNGV. V trimming: 5 bases; J trimming: 7 bases; junction bases outside the gene matches: 4. The CDR3 extends over 13 amino acids. A Seattle source enrolled patients during active infection and followed them longitudinally. Only a few counts were recorded for this clone. Authors' data handling: Amplified reference gene primers provided the basis for estimating nucleated cell counts. Some clones are missing from TCRdb's copy, which holds only in-frame ones; the method was immunoSEQ multiplex PCR. Clonal size and the V and J genes are those of that table, whereas D and trimming came from the DNA. The table shows 200,000 to 250,000 clones, with about nine tenths occurring only once.

The origin of this receptor is a man younger than 40 with COVID-19, enrolled during active disease. This chain uses TRBV11-2 with TRBJ1-2, with 10 positions matching TRBD1. The specimen was peripheral blood. Written as DNA, the CDR3 is TGTGCCAGCAGCCGACAGGGGGCAAGTGGCTACACCTTC. Translating gives CASSRQGASGYTF.